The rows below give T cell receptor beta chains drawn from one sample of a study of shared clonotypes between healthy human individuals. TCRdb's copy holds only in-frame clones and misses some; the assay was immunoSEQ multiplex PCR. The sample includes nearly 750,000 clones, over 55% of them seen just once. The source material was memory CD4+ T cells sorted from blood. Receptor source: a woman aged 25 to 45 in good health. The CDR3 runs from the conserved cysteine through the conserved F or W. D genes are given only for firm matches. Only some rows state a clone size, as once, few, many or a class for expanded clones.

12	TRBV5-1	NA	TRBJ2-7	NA	TGCGCCAGCAGCTTGGTCGGGGACGAGCAGTACTTC	CASSLVGDEQYF
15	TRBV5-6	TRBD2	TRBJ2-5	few	TGTGCCAGCGGATCAGCGGGAGGGCCGGTAGAGACCCAGTACTTC	CASGSAGGPVETQYF
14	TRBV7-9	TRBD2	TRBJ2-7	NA	TGTGCCACTATAAGGGAGGGACGAGCCTACGAGCAGTACTTC	CATIREGRAYEQYF
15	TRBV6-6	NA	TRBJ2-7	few	TGTGCCAGCAGTTACGGGGGGGCAGGGATTTACGAGCAGTACTTC	CASSYGGAGIYEQYF
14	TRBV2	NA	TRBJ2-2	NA	TGTGCCAGCTTCGTCCAGGCGAACACCGGGGAGCTGTTTTTT	CASFVQANTGELFF
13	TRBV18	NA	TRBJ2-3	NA	TGTGCCAGCTCACCACTGGACCAAGATACGCAGTATTTT	CASSPLDQDTQYF
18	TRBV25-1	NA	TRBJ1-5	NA	TGTGCCAGCAGTCCCCAAGGGGACACATTCGATAGCAATCAGCCCCAGCATTTT	CASSPQGDTFDSNQPQHF
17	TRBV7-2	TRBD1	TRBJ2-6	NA	TGTGCCAGCAGCTCAAAAGGACAGGGAGCTGGGGCCAACGTCCTGACTTTC	CASSSKGQGAGANVLTF
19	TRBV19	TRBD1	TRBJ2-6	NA	TGTGCCAGTAGTATGAGGTACGGGACAGGGACCCCTGGGGCCAACGTCCTGACTTTC	CASSMRYGTGTPGANVLTF
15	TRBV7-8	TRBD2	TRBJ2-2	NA	TGTGCCAGCAGCTTAGCACTAGCGGGAGCCGGGGAGCTGTTTTTT	CASSLALAGAGELFF
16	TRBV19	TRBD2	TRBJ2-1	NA	TGTGCCAGTAGTAATAGGCTAGCGGGAGGCGTCGATGAGCAGTTCTTC	CASSNRLAGGVDEQFF
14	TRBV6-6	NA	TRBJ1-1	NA	TGTGCCAGCAGGATAGGAGGCGGTAACACTGAAGCTTTCTTT	CASRIGGGNTEAFF
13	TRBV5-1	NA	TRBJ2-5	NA	TGCGCCAGCAGCTTGGAGATGAGGGAGACCCAGTACTTC	CASSLEMRETQYF
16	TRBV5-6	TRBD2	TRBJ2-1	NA	TGTGCCAGCAGCTTGGCTAGCGGGAGGAGGGTTAATGAGCAGTTCTTC	CASSLASGRRVNEQFF
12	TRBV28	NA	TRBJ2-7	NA	TGTGCCAGCAGTTCTAACCCCCACGAGCAGTACTTC	CASSSNPHEQYF
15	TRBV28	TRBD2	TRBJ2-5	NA	TGTGCCAGCAGTTTGTTAGCGGGACCCCGGGAGACCCAGTACTTC	CASSLLAGPRETQYF
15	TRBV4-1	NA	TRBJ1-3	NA	TGCGCCAGCAGCCAAGGACGGAGCTCTGGAAACACCATATATTTT	CASSQGRSSGNTIYF
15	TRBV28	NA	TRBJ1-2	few	TGTGCCAGCAGCATTACTGGGGGTAAAACTTATGGCTACACCTTC	CASSITGGKTYGYTF
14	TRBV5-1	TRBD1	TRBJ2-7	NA	TGCGCCAGCAGCTCCCGGACAGGGGGCTACGAGCAGTACTTC	CASSSRTGGYEQYF
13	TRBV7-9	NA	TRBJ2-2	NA	TGTGCCAGCAGCTCGACTGTTACCGGGGAGCTGTTTTTT	CASSSTVTGELFF
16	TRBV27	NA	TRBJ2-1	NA	TGTGCCAGCAGTTTAAATCTCGGGGGATGGGGGAATGAGCAGTTCTTC	CASSLNLGGWGNEQFF
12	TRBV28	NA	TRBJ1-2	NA	TGTGCCAGCAACGGGGGGATTTACGGCTACACCTTC	CASNGGIYGYTF
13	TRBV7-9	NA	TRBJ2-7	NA	TGTGCCAGCAGCTTAGCGGACAGTCCTACCCAGTCCTTC	CASSLADSPTQSF
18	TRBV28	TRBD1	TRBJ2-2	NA	TGTGCCAGCAGTTCGACCGGGACAGCATATTCCTACACCGGGGAGCTGTTTTTT	CASSSTGTAYSYTGELFF